The 21 T cell receptor beta chains listed next were all sequenced from one sample in a study of CD8+ T cells in alopecia areata. Indicated treatment: oral pan-JAK inhibitor, 5-10 mg twice daily. RNA was extracted and reverse transcribed into cDNA as the sequencing template. Sequencing used immunoSEQ multiplex PCR; TCRdb keeps in-frame clones, though not all of them. The profile shows a few hundred thousand clones, around two fifths of them singletons. Sequencing was performed on CD4+ T cells sorted from blood, taken at approximately week 30, from a patient treated with tofacitinib. The receptors shown here come from a human donor with alopecia areata.

This clone was observed a handful of times. V and J are TRBV18 and TRBJ2-1; D is possibly TRBD2 (5 bases). The germline V gene encodes CDR1 KGHSH and CDR2 LQKENI. V was cut by 3 bases and J by 2 bases, with 17 bases left in between. The CDR3 totals 17 residues. The CDR3 protein is CASSPSRGSLTYNEQFF. In nucleotides, the CDR3 is TGTGCCAGCTCACCCTCTCGGGGTAGTTTGACCTACAATGAGCAGTTCTTC.

The V gene is TRBV6-5, the J gene TRBJ1-6, with D hard to call. V lost 2 bases, J lost 6 bases, and 8 bases lay in between. CDR1 and CDR2 (germline): MNHEY, SVGAGI. This CDR3 has 14 residues. The CDR3 nucleotides read TGTGCCAGCAGTTACATAAGGGCTAATTCACCCCTCCACTTT. Translation: CASSYIRANSPLHF.

This clone was found a few times. The chain couples TRBV11-3 to TRBJ2-3, with unresolved D. CDR3 length: 13 residues. From germline, CDR1 is SGHNT and CDR2 YENEEA. Trimming took 1 base from V and 5 from J, leaving 7 bases between them. In DNA form, the CDR3 reads TGTGCCAGCAGCTTAGGCCCTGGAGATACGCAGTATTTT. Translating it yields CASSLGPGDTQYF. The entire variable domain, with the rest obtained from reference TRBV11-3 and TRBJ2-3, is as follows: EAGVVQSPRYKIIEKKQPVAFWCNPISGHNTLYWYLQNLGQGPELLIRYENEEAVDDSQLPKDRFSAERLKGVDSTLKIQPAELGDSAVYLCASSLGPGDTQYFGPGTRLTVL.

This clone showed up just a few times. The CDR3 spells CASSPGTAGWSSGNTIYF. The CDR3 DNA follows: TGTGCCAGCTCACCAGGGACAGCGGGATGGAGCTCTGGAAACACCATATATTTT. The V gene is TRBV18, the J gene TRBJ1-3; 7 bases are a match to TRBD1. The J segment lost 0 bases and the V segment lost 2 bases, leaving 10 bases of the junction unmatched. The CDR3 is 18 residues long. CDR1 is KGHSH and CDR2 is LQKENI in the germline V gene.

The chain uses TRBV6-4 and TRBJ2-1; no definite D call. CDR3 size: 12 residues. Germline V lookup: CDR1 MRHNA, CDR2 SNTAGT. CDR3: CATRGPGNEQFF. CDR3 nucleotides: TGTGCGACTCGTGGCCCCGGCAATGAGCAGTTCTTC.

A remark on this clone: This sample also contains other DNA sequences that code for the same CDR3. For the CDR3, the DNA is TGTGCCAGCAGTTACTCCGGGAGAGAGACCCAGTACTTC. Amino acids: CASSYSGRETQYF. The chain employs TRBV6-5 and TRBJ2-5; D is perhaps TRBD2 (6 bases). This CDR3 is 13 amino acids long. CDR1 is MNHEY, CDR2 SVGAGI, per germline. The ends were cut back, 0 bases at V and 4 bases at J, with 6 bases in the middle.

This rearrangement joins TRBV30 to TRBJ1-1, with D perhaps matching TRBD1 (6 bases). From germline, CDR1 is GTSNPN and CDR2 SVGIG (reference sequence). With 2 bases removed from V and 8 bases from J, the gap between germline ends came to 12 bases. The CDR3 contains 12 residues. The CDR3 DNA sequence: TGTGCCTGGAGTCTTAGGGGGTCAGAAGCTTTCTTT. As protein: CAWSLRGSEAFF.

V usage is TRBV29-1 and J usage is TRBJ2-1; TRBD2 aligns across 8 bases. The germline V gene encodes CDR1 SQVTM and CDR2 ANQGSEA. The CDR3 contains 16 residues. V shed 4 bases and J 0 bases; nucleotides not matched to a gene: 8. The CDR3 DNA follows: TGCAGCGTTGTTAGGGCGGGAGGATCCTCCTACAATGAGCAGTTCTTC. It encodes CSVVRAGGSSYNEQFF.

V usage is TRBV7-2 and J usage is TRBJ2-3, with TRBD2 matching 14 bases. Germline assignment: CDR1 SGHTA and CDR2 FQGNSA. This CDR3 comprises 17 residues. The V gene end was trimmed by 5 bases and the J gene end by 2 bases; junction bases not matched to a gene: 6. The CDR3 coding sequence is TGTGCCAGCAGCCCAGGACTAGCGGGGGGCCACACAGATACGCAGTATTTT. The encoded protein is CASSPGLAGGHTDTQYF.

The V and J genes are TRBV12-5 and TRBJ2-1; 16 bases are shared with TRBD2. CDR1 LGHNT and CDR2 FRNRAP come from the germline V gene. The CDR3 runs to 15 residues. V was pared by 5 bases and J by 8 bases, with 3 bases of the junction left unmatched. DNA of the CDR3: TGTGCTAGTGGTCTCGGGACTAGCGGGAGGGATGAGCAGTTCTTC. Translated: CASGLGTSGRDEQFF.

This chain joins TRBV30 and TRBJ1-1; no reliable D call. CDR3 length: 13 amino acids. V lost 4 bases and J 10 bases, leaving 19 bases between the germline ends. Germline values: CDR1 GTSNPN, CDR2 SVGIG (reference sequence). The CDR3, as DNA: TGTGCCTGGACCAGGAACCAAGGGAAGCGAGCTTTCTTT. Residues: CAWTRNQGKRAFF.

In nucleotides, the CDR3 is TGCAGCGTTGAAGGGACAGCCGATGAAGCTTTCTTT. It translates to CSVEGTADEAFF. The chain joins TRBV29-1 to TRBJ1-1, with a weak D call TRBD1 (6 bases). CDR1 is SQVTM and CDR2 is ANQGSEA in the germline V gene. The CDR3 has 12 residues. V was shortened by 1 base and J by 7 bases, with 10 bases between the two germline ends.

V is TRBV4-1 and J is TRBJ2-7; 12 bases match TRBD2. V was pared by 4 bases and J by 6 bases, with 4 bases of the junction left unmatched. Germline V CDR1 and CDR2: MGHRA, YSYEKL. The CDR3 loop spans 14 amino acids. The CDR3 nucleotides are TGCGCCAGCAGCCGTACACTAGCGGGAGGCGAGCAGTACTTC. Protein sequence: CASSRTLAGGEQYF.

A word on this clone: The same CDR3 also results from other DNA sequences found in this sample. The chain links TRBV6-1 to TRBJ2-6; TRBD1 matches 9 bases. The CDR3 has 15 residues. Trimming at V came to 6 bases and at J to 0 bases, leaving 0 bases not matched to a gene. Germline V gene sequence: CDR1 MNHNS, CDR2 SASEGT. The CDR3 sequence: CASRTGGSGANVLTF. The CDR3 bases are TGTGCCAGCAGGACAGGGGGCTCTGGGGCCAACGTCCTGACTTTC.

Only one count was recorded for this clone. The chain employs TRBV25-1 and TRBJ1-1; D is perhaps TRBD1 (5 bases). This CDR3 is built from 13 residues. In germline, CDR1 is MGHDK, CDR2 SYGVNS. Trimming removed 4 bases from V and 6 bases from J, with 12 bases in between. CDR3 loop: CASSASPTAEAFF. CDR3 nucleotide sequence: TGTGCCAGCAGTGCGTCACCGACAGCTGAAGCTTTCTTT.

The rearrangement joins TRBV7-2 to TRBJ2-7; 8 nucleotides line up with TRBD2. Germline values: CDR1 SGHTA, CDR2 FQGNSA. Trimming cost V 5 bases and J 0 bases; bases outside gene matches: 9. CDR3 length: 16 amino acids. CDR3 region: CASSPSSGLSSYEQYF. For the CDR3, the DNA is TGTGCCAGCAGCCCTTCTAGCGGGTTGAGCTCCTACGAGCAGTACTTC. Combining the CDR3 with reference TRBV7-2 and TRBJ2-7 gives the whole variable domain GAGVSQSPSNKVTEKGKDVELRCDPISGHTALYWYRQSLGQGLEFLIYFQGNSAPDKSGLPSDRFSAERTGGSVSTLTIQRTQQEDSAVYLCASSPSSGLSSYEQYFGPGTRLTVT.

V and J are TRBV6-1 and TRBJ2-7, with TRBD1 identical over 7 bases. The CDR3 consists of 15 residues. Trimming cost V 6 bases and J 0 bases; bases outside gene matches: 8. Germline loops: CDR1 MNHNS, CDR2 SASEGT. The DNA for the CDR3 is TGTGCCAGCAGCTATGGACAGGTTAACTCCTACGAGCAGTACTTC. Translation: CASSYGQVNSYEQYF.

This clone was observed a few times. The V gene is TRBV30, the J gene TRBJ1-1; D possibly corresponds to TRBD1 (6 bases). The length of the CDR3 is 15 residues. Germline V lookup: CDR1 GTSNPN, CDR2 SVGIG (reference sequence). The germline V and J ends were trimmed by 0 bases and 0 bases, with 11 bases remaining between them. CDR3 in amino acids: CAWSVLGQMNTEAFF. CDR3 sequence (DNA): TGTGCCTGGAGTGTTCTTGGACAGATGAACACTGAAGCTTTCTTT.

A word on this clone: The same CDR3 can be traced to other DNA sequences in this sample. The CDR3 bases are TGTGCCAGCAGTGAACAGAATCAGCCCCAGCATTTT. It codes for CASSEQNQPQHF. The chain recombines TRBV6-1 with TRBJ1-5; no reliable D call. Looked up from germline, CDR1 is MNHNS and CDR2 is SASEGT. Trimming left V 2 bases short and J 4 bases short, with 3 bases between. CDR3 length: 12 amino acids.

This clone has a handful of counts. The V call is TRBV27, the J call TRBJ2-3; TRBD2 aligns across 7 bases. Looked up from germline, CDR1 is MNHEY and CDR2 is SMNVEV (reference sequence). The CDR3 loop spans 13 amino acids. Unmatched junction bases numbered 7, after V lost 7 bases and J lost 6 bases. Here the CDR3 DNA reads TGTGCCAGCATTCGGAGCGGGGAGGATACGCAGTATTTT. It codes for CASIRSGEDTQYF.

This clone turned up a few times. The chain uses TRBV7-9 and TRBJ1-2, with D uncertain. The CDR3 totals 13 residues. The ends were cut back, 6 bases at V and 4 bases at J, with 12 bases in the middle. Germline V gene sequence: CDR1 SEHNR, CDR2 FQNEAQ (reference sequence). The CDR3 DNA reads TGTGCCAGCAGGGGAGACACGAGCTATGGCTACACCTTC. The encoded protein is CASRGDTSYGYTF.